A single sample gave rise to the 17 T cell receptor beta chains below, sequenced in a study of T cell repertoires in cytomegalovirus infection. The antigens these receptors bind are not known. Via MiXCR, TCRdb re-called the reads, giving one row per CDR3 protein. The sample records 830,000 or so distinct CDR3 sequences, 32% being singletons. Specimen: cultured CD8+ T cells from PBMCs, collected from culture after CMV antigen stimulation. These receptors all come from a human donor in good health (CMV status not recorded). Some clones in this sample may be carry-over from other donors' samples.

The V and J genes are TRBV6-5 and TRBJ2-3; D is unclear. This CDR3 is built from 14 residues. CDR1 and CDR2 from the germline V gene are MNHEY and SVGAGI. Deletions cut 0 bases from V and 2 bases from J, with 6 bases between. CDR3 DNA: TGTGCCAGCAGTTACTCGGTCTCCACAGATACGCAGTATTTT. It yields the protein CASSYSVSTDTQYF.

This clonotype is a singleton in its sample. The chain couples TRBV6-8 to TRBJ1-2; no definite D call. The CDR3 sequence is 15 residues long. Germline lookup yields CDR1 MNHGY and CDR2 SAAAGT. Deletions cut 2 bases from V and 5 bases from J, with 15 bases between. The CDR3 protein is CASSYDSGEAYGYTF. CDR3 coding DNA: TGTGCCAGCAGTTACGACTCCGGCGAGGCGTATGGCTACACCTTC.

The rearrangement uses TRBV7-6 and TRBJ1-1; D perhaps matches TRBD1 (6 bases). Trimming took 7 bases from V and 3 from J, leaving 24 bases between them. CDR1 and CDR2 (germline): SGHVS, FNYEAQ. The CDR3 sequence is 17 residues long. CDR3 residues: CASTATGQWSVDTEAFF. The CDR3, as DNA: TGTGCCAGCACCGCAACCGGACAGTGGAGTGTGGACACTGAAGCTTTCTTT.

This clonotype was seen ten or more times. The chain employs TRBV7-6 and TRBJ1-2; D not certain. The CDR3 loop spans 15 amino acids. The germline V gene has CDR1 SGHVS and CDR2 FNYEAQ. The germline V and J ends were trimmed by 4 bases and 2 bases, with 14 bases remaining between them. The CDR3, as DNA: TGTGCCAGCAGCTCCACGGGGAGAGAGAACTATGGCTACACCTTC. It translates to CASSSTGRENYGYTF.

This clonotype came up many times. The CDR3 reads CASSLGRFYEQYV. DNA for the CDR3: TGTGCCAGCAGCTTAGGGCGGTTTTACGAGCAGTACGTC. The V call is TRBV7-2, the J call TRBJ2-7; no reliable D call. V lost 1 base, J lost 4 bases, and 8 bases lay in between. Germline CDR1 is SGHTA and CDR2 is FQGNSA. The CDR3 totals 13 residues.

Notes on this clonotype: Since a much larger clone is just one base distant, this may be a read error. The conserved phenylalanine or tryptophan is not found at the CDR3 terminus, so this likely reflects a read error. J is TRBJ2-1 and V is TRBV7-2; TRBD2 aligns across 7 bases. CDR3 length: 13 amino acids. Germline V gene lookup returns CDR1 SGHTA and CDR2 FQGNSA. J lost 7 bases, V lost 3 bases, and 3 bases had no gene match. CDR3 nucleotides: TGTGCCAGCAGCTTCCCCGGGGGGAATGAGCAGTTCTCC. Translated, it gives CASSFPGGNEQFS.

The sample holds a few counts of this clonotype. The chain carries TRBV12-3 or TRBV12-4 and TRBJ1-1; D is uncertain. The CDR3 is 12 residues long. The chain's CDR3 is CGSGRGYTEAFF. The CDR3, as DNA: TGTGGCAGTGGCCGGGGTTACACTGAAGCTTTCTTT.

The chain joins TRBV18 to TRBJ1-1, with 7 bases matching TRBD1. Germline loops: CDR1 KGHSH, CDR2 LQKENI. There are 14 residues in the CDR3. The ends lost 2 bases at V and 4 bases at J; junction bases unmatched: 4. This CDR3 is CASSPSGQITEAFF. The CDR3 DNA follows: TGTGCCAGCTCACCATCGGGACAGATCACTGAAGCTTTCTTT.

Only a few counts were recorded for this clonotype. The chain uses TRBV25-1 and TRBJ1-3; D is undetermined. The CDR3 spans 16 residues. CDR1 and CDR2 (germline): MGHDK, SYGVNS. Trimming removed 4 bases at V and 0 bases at J, with 13 bases between. The CDR3 here is CASSGWREGSGNTIYF. In nucleotides, the CDR3 is TGTGCCAGCAGTGGGTGGAGGGAAGGCTCTGGAAACACCATATATTTT.

This clonotype has just a few counts. The chain combines TRBV7-8 with TRBJ2-1; possibly TRBD1 or TRBD2 for D (5 bases each). In germline, CDR1 is SGHVS, CDR2 FQNEAQ. This CDR3 has 16 residues. Between the trimmed V and J ends, which lost 4 bases and 2 bases, there was a span of 15 bases. CDR3 in amino acids: CASSSHRRGAYNEQFF. DNA of the CDR3: TGTGCCAGCAGCTCCCATAGACGAGGGGCCTACAATGAGCAGTTCTTC.

This clonotype was counted only a few times. This rearrangement joins TRBV4-1 to TRBJ1-1; no clear D. Germline assignment: CDR1 MGHRA and CDR2 YSYEKL. V shed 0 bases and J shed 3 bases, with 11 bases lying between them. The CDR3 sequence is 15 residues long. The CDR3 protein is CASSQEPGRDTEAFF. The CDR3 DNA follows: TGCGCCAGCAGCCAAGAGCCGGGTAGGGACACTGAAGCTTTCTTT.

The chain couples TRBV7-9 to TRBJ1-4, with D possibly being TRBD1 (5 bases). Germline CDR1 and CDR2: SEHNR and FQNEAQ (reference sequence). V was shortened by 5 bases and J by 0 bases, with 16 bases between the two germline ends. The CDR3 length is 17 residues. CDR3 sequence: CASSPGQGLSTNEKLFF. In DNA form, the CDR3 reads TGTGCCAGCAGCCCGGGGCAGGGATTGTCAACTAATGAAAAACTGTTTTTT.

This clonotype was recorded once. Compared with germline, one end of the junction differs, possibly owing to a read error. The V and J genes are TRBV4-1 and TRBJ2-6, with D perhaps matching TRBD1 or TRBD2 (5 bases each). CDR1 and CDR2 (germline): MGHRA, YSYEKL. The CDR3 is 24 residues long. CDR3 nucleotides: TGTGCCAGCAGCCCCCCCGAATTTTGGGGGAGCAAAACCGACACTAACTCTGGGGCCAACGTCCTGACTTTC. It codes for CASSPPEFWGSKTDTNSGANVLTF.

This clonotype was counted a single time. The rearrangement joins TRBV28 to TRBJ2-5; 8 bases match TRBD1. There are 14 residues in the CDR3. The junction had 7 bases not matched to a gene; V was cut back by 6 bases and J by 4 bases. CDR1 MDHEN and CDR2 SYDVKM come from the germline V gene. Here the CDR3 reads CASSRTGSGETQYF. In nucleotides, the CDR3 is TGTGCCAGCAGCAGGACAGGGAGCGGAGAGACCCAGTACTTC.

The chain joins TRBV7-3 to TRBJ2-7; D is perhaps TRBD2 (6 bases). V was pared by 5 bases and J by 3 bases, with 20 bases between. The CDR3 has 16 amino acids. CDR1 is SGHTA and CDR2 is FQGTGA in the germline V gene. The CDR3 spells CASSHRRIGGFYEQYV. In DNA, the CDR3 is TGTGCCAGCAGCCACAGACGGATAGGAGGGTTCTACGAGCAGTACGTC.

In its sample, this clonotype was seen a few times. As DNA, the CDR3 is TGCAGCGCCGACAGGTGGACTGAAGCTTTCTTT. Protein sequence: CSADRWTEAFF. The rearrangement uses TRBV29-1 and TRBJ1-1; the D gene is possibly TRBD1 (6 bases). Trimming removed 7 bases at V and 5 bases at J, with 11 bases between. The CDR3 runs 11 residues. CDR1 and CDR2 (germline): SQVTM, ANQGSEA.

This clonotype has at least ten counts. The chain links TRBV7-8 to TRBJ2-1; 7 bases match TRBD1. CDR1 and CDR2 from the germline V gene are SGHVS and FQNEAQ. This CDR3 contains 17 residues. With 1 base clipped from V and 2 bases from J, the junction kept 8 bases outside the gene matches. This CDR3 reads CASSLEGQNRPYNEQFF. As DNA, the CDR3 is TGTGCCAGCAGCTTAGAGGGACAGAATAGGCCCTACAATGAGCAGTTCTTC. Full variable domain (rest looked up from reference TRBV7-8 and TRBJ2-1): GAGVSQSPRYKVAKRGQDVALRCDPISGHVSLFWYQQALGQGPEFLTYFQNEAQLDKSGLPSDRFFAERPEGSVSTLKIQRTQQEDSAVYLCASSLEGQNRPYNEQFFGPGTRLTVL.